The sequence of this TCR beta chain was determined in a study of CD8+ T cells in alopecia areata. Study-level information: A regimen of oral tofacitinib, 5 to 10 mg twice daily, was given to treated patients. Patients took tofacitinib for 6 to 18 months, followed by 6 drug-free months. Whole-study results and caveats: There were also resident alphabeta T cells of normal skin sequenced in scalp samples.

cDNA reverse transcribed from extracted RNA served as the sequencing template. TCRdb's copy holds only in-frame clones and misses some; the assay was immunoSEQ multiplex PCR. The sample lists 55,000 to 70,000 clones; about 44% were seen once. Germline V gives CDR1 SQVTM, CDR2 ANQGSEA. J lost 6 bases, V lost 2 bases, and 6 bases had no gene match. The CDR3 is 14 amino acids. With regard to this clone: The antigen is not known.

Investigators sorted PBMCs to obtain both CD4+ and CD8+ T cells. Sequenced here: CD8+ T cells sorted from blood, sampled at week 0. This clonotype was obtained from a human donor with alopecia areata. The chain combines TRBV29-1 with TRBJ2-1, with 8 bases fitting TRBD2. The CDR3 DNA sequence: TGCAGCGTTGAACTACTAGCGGATAGCAATGAGCAGTTCTTC. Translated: CSVELLADSNEQFF.